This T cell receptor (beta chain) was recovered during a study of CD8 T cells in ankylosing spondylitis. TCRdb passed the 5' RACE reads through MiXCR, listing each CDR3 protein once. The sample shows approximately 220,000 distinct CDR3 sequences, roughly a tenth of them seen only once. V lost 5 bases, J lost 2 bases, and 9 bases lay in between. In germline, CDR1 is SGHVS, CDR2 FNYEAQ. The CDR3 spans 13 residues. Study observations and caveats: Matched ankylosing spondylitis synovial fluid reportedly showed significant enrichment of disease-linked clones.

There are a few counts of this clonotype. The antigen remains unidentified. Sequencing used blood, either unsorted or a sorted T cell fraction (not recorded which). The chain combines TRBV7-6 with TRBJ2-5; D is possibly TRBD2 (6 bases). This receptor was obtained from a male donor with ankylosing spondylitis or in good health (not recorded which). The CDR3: CASSPEGQETQYF. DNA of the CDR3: TGTGCCAGCAGCCCGGAGGGACAAGAGACCCAGTACTTC.